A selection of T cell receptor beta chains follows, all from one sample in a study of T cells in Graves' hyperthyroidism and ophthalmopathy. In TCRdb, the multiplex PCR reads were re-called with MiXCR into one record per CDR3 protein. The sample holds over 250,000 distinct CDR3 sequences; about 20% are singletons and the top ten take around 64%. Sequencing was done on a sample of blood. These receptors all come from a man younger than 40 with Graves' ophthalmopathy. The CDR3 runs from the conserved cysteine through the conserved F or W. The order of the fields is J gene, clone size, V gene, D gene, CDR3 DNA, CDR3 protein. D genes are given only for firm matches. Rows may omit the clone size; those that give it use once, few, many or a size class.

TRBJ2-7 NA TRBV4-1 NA TGCGCCAGCAGCCAGCCACCCGCCGGTGGGGCCCACGAGCAGTACTTC CASSQPPAGGAHEQYF
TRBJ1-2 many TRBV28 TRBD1 TGTGCCGGTAGCGACGGGACAGGGTTTCAAGATGGCTACACCTTC CAGSDGTGFQDGYTF
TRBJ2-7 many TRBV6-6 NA TGTGCCAGCAGTTACTCAAGGACTGGCGTATACGAGCAGTACTTC CASSYSRTGVYEQYF
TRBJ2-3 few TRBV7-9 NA TGTGCCAGCAGCCCCCCGGGGACGGTGGGCCCAGATACGCAGTATTTT CASSPPGTVGPDTQYF
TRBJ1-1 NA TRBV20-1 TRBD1 TGCAGTGCCCCTCTCCGGGCCCTCGGCAGGGGGTCGGTTAACACTGAAGCTTTCTTT CSAPLRALGRGSVNTEAFF
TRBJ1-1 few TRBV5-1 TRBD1 TGCGCCAGCAGCCCTCCTTCGGACAGGGACGTATTCTTT CASSPPSDRDVFF
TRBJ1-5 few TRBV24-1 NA TGTGCCACCAGGCGGGGGGTTGGACAGCCCCAGCATTTT CATRRGVGQPQHF
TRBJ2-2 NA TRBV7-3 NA TGTGCCAGCAGCCCAGGGCCACTCCCCGGGGAGCTGTTTTTT CASSPGPLPGELFF
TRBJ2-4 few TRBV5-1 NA TGCGCCAGCAGCTTCGGGGGTCTGAAGTACTTC CASSFGGLKYF
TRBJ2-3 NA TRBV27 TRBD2 TGTGCCAGCAGGGGAGCGGGGGATAGCACAGATACGCAGTATTTT CASRGAGDSTDTQYF
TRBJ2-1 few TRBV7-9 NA TGTGCCAGCAGCCGACAGGCCTCCTACAATGAGCAGTTCTTC CASSRQASYNEQFF
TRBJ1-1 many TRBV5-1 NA TGCGCCAGCAGGTTTTCGGGGGCCAACACTGAAGCTTTCTTT CASRFSGANTEAFF
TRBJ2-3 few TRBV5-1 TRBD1 TGCGCCAGCAGCTTGGGGGCGACAGGGTTTCGCACAGATACGCAGTATTTT CASSLGATGFRTDTQYF
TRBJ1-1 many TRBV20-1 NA TGCAGTGCTAGAGCGGCGTTGGGAACTGAAGCTTTCTTT CSARAALGTEAFF
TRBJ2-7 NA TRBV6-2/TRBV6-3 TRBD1 TGTGCCAGCAGTGACAGGGTACCCTCCTACGAGCAGTACTTC CASSDRVPSYEQYF
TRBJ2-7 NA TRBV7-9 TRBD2 TGTGCCAGCAAAGGGACTAGCGACTACGAGCAGTACTTC CASKGTSDYEQYF
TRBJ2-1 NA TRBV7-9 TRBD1 TGTGCCAGCAGCCCTCACCGACAGGGATACAATGAGCAGTTCTTC CASSPHRQGYNEQFF
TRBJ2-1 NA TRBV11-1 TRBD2 TGTGCCAGCAGCGAAGGACTAGCGAAATACGGTGAGCAGTTCTTC CASSEGLAKYGEQFF
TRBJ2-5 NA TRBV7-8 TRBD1 TGTGCCAGCAGCTTTAACAGGGGTTCGGAGACCCAGTACTTC CASSFNRGSETQYF
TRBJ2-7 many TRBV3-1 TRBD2 TGTGCCAGCAGCCGTGGGACTAGCGGGAAGTACTACGAGCAGTACTTC CASSRGTSGKYYEQYF
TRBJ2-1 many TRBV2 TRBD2 TGTGCCAGCAGGGGGACTAGTCGGAATGAGCAGTTCTTC CASRGTSRNEQFF
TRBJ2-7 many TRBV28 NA TGTGCCAGCAGTTTCGGGACGGAGAGCTCCTACGAGCAGTACTTC CASSFGTESSYEQYF
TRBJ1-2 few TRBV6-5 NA TGTGCCAGCAGTTACACAAAACAGTGGGGCTACACCTTC CASSYTKQWGYTF
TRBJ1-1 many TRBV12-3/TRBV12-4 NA TGTGCCAGCAGTAGGACTCTGAACACTGAAGCTTTCTTT CASSRTLNTEAFF
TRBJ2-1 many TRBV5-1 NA TGCGCCAGCAGCTTGTTGTCCCCCCGATACAATGAGCAGTTCTTC CASSLLSPRYNEQFF
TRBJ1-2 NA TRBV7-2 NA TGTGCCAGCAGCCGCCAGGCAGGGGTGTCGGGCTATGGCTACACCTTC CASSRQAGVSGYGYTF
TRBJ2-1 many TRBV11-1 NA TGTGCCAGCAGCTCGGGGGTGGGGGTATTAGGCAATGAGCAGTTCTTC CASSSGVGVLGNEQFF
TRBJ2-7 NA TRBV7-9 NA TGTGCCAGCAGCTTATCCCCTCTCGAGCAGTACTTC CASSLSPLEQYF
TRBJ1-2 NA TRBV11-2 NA TGTGCCAGCAGCCATCTACCCCAGGGAGGCTATGGCTACACCTTC CASSHLPQGGYGYTF
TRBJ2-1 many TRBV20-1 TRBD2 TGCAGTGCTAGGCACTCTAGCGGCTACAATGAGCAGTTCTTC CSARHSSGYNEQFF
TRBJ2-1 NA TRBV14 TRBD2 TGTGCCAGCAGCCAAGAACTAGCGGGATACAATGAGCAGTTCTTC CASSQELAGYNEQFF
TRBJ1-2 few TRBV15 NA TGTGCCACCAGCAGAGTCACCGGGACAAGACTCTATGGCTACACCTTC CATSRVTGTRLYGYTF
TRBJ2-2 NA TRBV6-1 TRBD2 TGTGCCAGCAGTGAACCGCTAGCGGTTGTACCCGGGGAGCTGTTTTTT CASSEPLAVVPGELFF